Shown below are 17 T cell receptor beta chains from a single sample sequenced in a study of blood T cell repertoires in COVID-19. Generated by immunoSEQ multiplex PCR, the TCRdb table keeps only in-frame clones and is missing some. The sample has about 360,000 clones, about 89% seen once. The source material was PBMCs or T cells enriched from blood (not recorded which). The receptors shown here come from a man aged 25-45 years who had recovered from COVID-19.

DNA for the CDR3: TGCGCCAGCACCCCGGGACAGGGGGCCCCTAATTCACCCCTCCACTTT. Translated: CASTPGQGAPNSPLHF. V usage is TRBV5-1 and J usage is TRBJ1-6; 12 positions agree with TRBD1. The germline CDR1 and CDR2 sequences are SGHRS and YFSETQ. The CDR3 is 16 residues long. J gave up 6 bases and V 6 bases, and 7 bases lay outside the gene matches.

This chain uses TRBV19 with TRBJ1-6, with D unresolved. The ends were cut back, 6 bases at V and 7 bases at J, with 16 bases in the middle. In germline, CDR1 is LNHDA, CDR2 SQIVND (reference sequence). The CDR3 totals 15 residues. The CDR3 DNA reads TGTGCCAGTAGGGGGTCGGCGGGGAGAAATTCACCCCTCCACTTT. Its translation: CASRGSAGRNSPLHF.

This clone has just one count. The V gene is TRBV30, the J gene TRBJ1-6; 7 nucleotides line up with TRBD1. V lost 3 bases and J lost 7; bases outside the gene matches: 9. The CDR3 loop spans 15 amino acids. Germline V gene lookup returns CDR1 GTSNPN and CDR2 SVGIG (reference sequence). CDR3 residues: CAWSLTGTANSPLHF. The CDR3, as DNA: TGTGCCTGGAGCCTTACCGGGACAGCAAATTCACCCCTCCACTTT.

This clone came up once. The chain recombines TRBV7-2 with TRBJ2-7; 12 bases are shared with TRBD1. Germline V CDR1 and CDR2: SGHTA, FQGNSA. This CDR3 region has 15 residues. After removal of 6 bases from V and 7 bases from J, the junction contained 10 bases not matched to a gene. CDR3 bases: TGTGCCAGCAGATACCACGGGACAGGGGGCGTTGAGCAGTACTTC. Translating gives CASRYHGTGGVEQYF.

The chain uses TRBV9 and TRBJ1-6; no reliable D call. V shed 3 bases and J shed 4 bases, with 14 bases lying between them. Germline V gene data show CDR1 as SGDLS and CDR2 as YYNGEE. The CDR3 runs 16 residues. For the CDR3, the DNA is TGTGCCAGCAGCGAACGACCCCTCGGGTATAATTCACCCCTCCACTTT. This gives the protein CASSERPLGYNSPLHF.

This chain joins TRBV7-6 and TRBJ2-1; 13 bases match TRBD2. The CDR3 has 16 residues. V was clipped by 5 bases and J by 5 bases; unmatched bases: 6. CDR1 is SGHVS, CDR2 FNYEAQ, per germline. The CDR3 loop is CASSNTGLAGNNEQFF. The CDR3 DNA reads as TGTGCCAGCAGCAACACGGGACTAGCGGGGAACAATGAGCAGTTCTTC.

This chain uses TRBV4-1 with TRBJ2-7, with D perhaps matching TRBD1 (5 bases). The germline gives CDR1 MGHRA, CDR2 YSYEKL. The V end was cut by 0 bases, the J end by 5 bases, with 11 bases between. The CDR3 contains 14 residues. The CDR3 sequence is CASSQEVRGNEQYF. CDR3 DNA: TGCGCCAGCAGCCAAGAGGTAAGGGGAAACGAGCAGTACTTC.

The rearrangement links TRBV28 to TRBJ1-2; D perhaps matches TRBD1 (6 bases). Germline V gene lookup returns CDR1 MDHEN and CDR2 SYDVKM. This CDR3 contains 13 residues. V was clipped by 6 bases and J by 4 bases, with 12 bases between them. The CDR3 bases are TGTGCCAGCAGACAAACAGGGAGCTATGGCTACACCTTC. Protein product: CASRQTGSYGYTF.

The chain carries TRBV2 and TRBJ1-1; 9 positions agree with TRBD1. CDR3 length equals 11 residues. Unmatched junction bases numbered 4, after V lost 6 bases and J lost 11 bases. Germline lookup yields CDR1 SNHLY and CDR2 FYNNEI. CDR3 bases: TGTGCCAGCAGGACAGGGGGGAACGCTTTCTTT. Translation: CASRTGGNAFF.

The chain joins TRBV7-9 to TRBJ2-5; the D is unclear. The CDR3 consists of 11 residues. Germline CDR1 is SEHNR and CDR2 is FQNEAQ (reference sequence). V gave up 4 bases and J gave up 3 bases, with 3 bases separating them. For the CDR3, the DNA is TGTGCCAGCAGCTCCGAAGAGACCCAGTACTTC. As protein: CASSSEETQYF.

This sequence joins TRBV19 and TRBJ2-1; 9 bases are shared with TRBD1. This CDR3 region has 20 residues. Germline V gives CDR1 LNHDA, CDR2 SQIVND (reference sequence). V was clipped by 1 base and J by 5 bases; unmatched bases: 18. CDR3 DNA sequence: TGTGCCAGTAGTATAGGTCTGTGGGGACAGGGACTTATCCGCAACAATGAGCAGTTCTTC. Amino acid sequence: CASSIGLWGQGLIRNNEQFF.

CDR3 sequence (DNA): TGTGCCACCAGTGATAACAGGGCGGACACCGGGGAGCTGTTTTTT. Its translation is CATSDNRADTGELFF. This rearrangement joins TRBV24-1 to TRBJ2-2, with a tentative D call TRBD1 (6 bases). Trimming cost V 3 bases and J 3 bases, with 10 bases left between them. Germline values: CDR1 KGHDR, CDR2 SFDVKD. The CDR3 runs 15 residues.

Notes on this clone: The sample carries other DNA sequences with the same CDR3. For the CDR3, the DNA is TGTGCCATCAGTGAGGGGGGCGGCTACACCTTC. It translates to CAISEGGGYTF. The rearrangement links TRBV10-3 to TRBJ1-2; maybe TRBD1 (6 bases). The germline V and J ends were trimmed by 2 bases and 8 bases, with 6 bases remaining between them. This CDR3 spans 11 amino acids. The germline CDR1 and CDR2 sequences are ENHRY and SYGVKD.

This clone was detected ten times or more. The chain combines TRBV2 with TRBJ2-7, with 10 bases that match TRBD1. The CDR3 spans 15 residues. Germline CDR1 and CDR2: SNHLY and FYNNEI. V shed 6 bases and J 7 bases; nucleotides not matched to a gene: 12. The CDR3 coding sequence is TGTGCCAGCAGGGTTCCGGGACAGGGGTCCTGGGAGCAGTACTTC. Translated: CASRVPGQGSWEQYF.

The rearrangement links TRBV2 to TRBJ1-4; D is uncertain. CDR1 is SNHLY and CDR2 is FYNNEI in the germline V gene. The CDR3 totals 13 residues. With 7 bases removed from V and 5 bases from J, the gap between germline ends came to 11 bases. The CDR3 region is CASKREVNEKLFF. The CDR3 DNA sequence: TGTGCCAGCAAAAGGGAGGTGAATGAAAAACTGTTTTTT.

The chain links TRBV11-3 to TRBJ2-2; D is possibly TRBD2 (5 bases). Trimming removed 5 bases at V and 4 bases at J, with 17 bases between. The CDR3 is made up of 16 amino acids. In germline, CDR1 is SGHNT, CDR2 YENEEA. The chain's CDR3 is CASSPWGSSFTGELFF. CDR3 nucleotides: TGTGCCAGCAGCCCCTGGGGTTCTAGCTTCACCGGGGAGCTGTTTTTT. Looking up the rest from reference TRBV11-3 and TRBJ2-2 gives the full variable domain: EAGVVQSPRYKIIEKKQPVAFWCNPISGHNTLYWYLQNLGQGPELLIRYENEEAVDDSQLPKDRFSAERLKGVDSTLKIQPAELGDSAVYLCASSPWGSSFTGELFFGEGSRLTVL.

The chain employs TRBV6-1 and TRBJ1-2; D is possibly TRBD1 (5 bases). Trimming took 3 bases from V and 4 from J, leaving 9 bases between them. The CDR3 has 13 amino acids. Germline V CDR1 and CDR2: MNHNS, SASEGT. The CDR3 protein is CASSEGRAYGYTF. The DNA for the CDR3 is TGTGCCAGCAGTGAGGGCAGGGCCTATGGCTACACCTTC.